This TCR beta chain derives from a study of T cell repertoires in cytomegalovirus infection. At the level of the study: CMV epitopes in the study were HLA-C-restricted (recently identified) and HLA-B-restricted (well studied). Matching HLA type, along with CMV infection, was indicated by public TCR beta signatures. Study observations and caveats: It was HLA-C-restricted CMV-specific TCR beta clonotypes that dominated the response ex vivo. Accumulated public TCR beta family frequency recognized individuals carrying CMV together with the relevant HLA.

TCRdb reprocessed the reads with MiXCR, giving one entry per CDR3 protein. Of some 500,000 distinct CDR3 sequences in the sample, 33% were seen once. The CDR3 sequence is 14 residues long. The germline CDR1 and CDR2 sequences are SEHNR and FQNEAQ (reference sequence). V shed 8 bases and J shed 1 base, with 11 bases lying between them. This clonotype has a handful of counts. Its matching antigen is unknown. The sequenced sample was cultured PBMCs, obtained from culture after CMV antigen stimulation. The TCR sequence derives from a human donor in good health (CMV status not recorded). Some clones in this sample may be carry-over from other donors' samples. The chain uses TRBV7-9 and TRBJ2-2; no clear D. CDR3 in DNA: TGTGCCAGCCCCTGGATTCAGAACACCGGGGAGCTGTTTTTT. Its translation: CASPWIQNTGELFF.